These T cell receptor beta chains were read from a single sample in a study of T cell responses to AZD1222 COVID-19 vaccine. Clones were read by immunoSEQ multiplex PCR, and TCRdb kept only the in-frame ones, dropping some. The sample consists of around 150,000 clones, roughly 90% of them appearing once. Material: peripheral blood, obtained on day 0 of AZD1222 vaccination. Receptor source: an adult in good health. CDR3s include the opening cysteine and the closing phenylalanine or tryptophan. The D gene is left open where the match is weak. Only some rows state a clone size, as once, few, many or a class for expanded clones.

D: NA
J: TRBJ2-5
V: TRBV7-7
size: NA
DNA: TGTGCTAGCAGCTTAGAGGGGCAAGAGACCCAGTACTTC
CDR3: CASSLEGQETQYF

D: TRBD1
J: TRBJ1-6
V: TRBV15
size: NA
DNA: TGTGCCACCAGCAGAGGGGACAGGAAAGACGATAATTCACCCCTCCACTTT
CDR3: CATSRGDRKDDNSPLHF

D: NA
J: TRBJ2-6
V: TRBV3-1/TRBV3-2
size: NA
DNA: TGTGCCAGCAGCCCTCTCGGGGGTCCGGGAGGGGCCAACGTCCTGACTTTC
CDR3: CASSPLGGPGGANVLTF

D: NA
J: TRBJ1-2
V: TRBV19
size: NA
DNA: TGTGCCAGTACCTCAGGGGTGGAAGGCTACACCTTC
CDR3: CASTSGVEGYTF

D: NA
J: TRBJ1-4
V: TRBV5-6
size: NA
DNA: TGTGCCAGCCACCACAGGGTCGGGCAAAAGAATGAAAAACTGTTTTTT
CDR3: CASHHRVGQKNEKLFF

D: NA
J: TRBJ1-1
V: TRBV5-1
size: NA
DNA: TGCGCCAGCAGCTTGGGGGACATAACGAACACTGAAGCTTTCTTT
CDR3: CASSLGDITNTEAFF

D: NA
J: TRBJ1-1
V: TRBV30
size: NA
DNA: TGTGCCTGGAAAAGTGGGGGGCGAGACACTGAAGCTTTCTTT
CDR3: CAWKSGGRDTEAFF

D: NA
J: TRBJ2-7
V: TRBV7-6
size: NA
DNA: TGTGCCAGCAACGAGGGGGGCCAGGCCTTAACCTATCCCGCCTACGAGCAGTACTTC
CDR3: CASNEGGQALTYPAYEQYF

D: TRBD1
J: TRBJ1-5
V: TRBV4-1
size: NA
DNA: TGCGCCAGCAGCCAAGTCTTTTTTACAAGCCGGGACAGGGGAGTCAATCAGCCCCAGCATTTT
CDR3: CASSQVFFTSRDRGVNQPQHF

D: TRBD1
J: TRBJ1-6
V: TRBV5-4
size: NA
DNA: TGTGCCAGCAGCCCCGCACAGGGGGCTAATAATTCACCCCTCCACTTT
CDR3: CASSPAQGANNSPLHF

D: TRBD1
J: TRBJ2-7
V: TRBV4-1
size: NA
DNA: TGCGCCAGCAGCCACCCCGGGACAGGGGTTTACGAGCAGTACTTC
CDR3: CASSHPGTGVYEQYF

D: NA
J: TRBJ2-5
V: TRBV18
size: NA
DNA: TGTGCCAGCTCACCACCGAGGACGGAACAAGAGACCCAGTACTTC
CDR3: CASSPPRTEQETQYF

D: TRBD1
J: TRBJ2-5
V: TRBV5-1
size: NA
DNA: TGCGCCAGCAGCCCAGGACAGGGACAAGAGACCCAGTACTTC
CDR3: CASSPGQGQETQYF

D: TRBD1
J: TRBJ2-7
V: TRBV5-5
size: NA
DNA: TGTGCCAGCAGCCTGGACAGGGGGCTCGGCGAGCAGTACTTC
CDR3: CASSLDRGLGEQYF

D: NA
J: TRBJ2-7
V: TRBV12-3/TRBV12-4
size: once
DNA: TGTGCCAGCAGTTTAGGATTCGGCGGCGAGCAGTACTTC
CDR3: CASSLGFGGEQYF

D: NA
J: TRBJ2-1
V: TRBV2
size: NA
DNA: TGTGCCAGCACCGGTAGCGGAAATGAGCAGTTCTTC
CDR3: CASTGSGNEQFF

D: TRBD1
J: TRBJ1-1
V: TRBV9
size: NA
DNA: TGTGCCAGCAGCACCGGACAGGGCTCTTCTAACACTGAAGCTTTCTTT
CDR3: CASSTGQGSSNTEAFF

D: TRBD1
J: TRBJ2-7
V: TRBV28
size: NA
DNA: TGTGCCAGCAGTTCCGGACAGGGAAACTCCTACGAGCAGTACTTC
CDR3: CASSSGQGNSYEQYF

D: NA
J: TRBJ2-2
V: TRBV7-2
size: NA
DNA: TGTGCCAGCAGCTTACGGGTGAACCCCGGGGAGCTGTTTTTT
CDR3: CASSLRVNPGELFF

D: NA
J: TRBJ2-7
V: TRBV7-6
size: NA
DNA: TGTGCCAGCAGCTATCAGACGAGTTACGAGCAGTACTTC
CDR3: CASSYQTSYEQYF

D: NA
J: TRBJ2-5
V: TRBV11-1
size: NA
DNA: TGTGCCAGCAGCTCAGGACCAACCCAGTACTTC
CDR3: CASSSGPTQYF

D: NA
J: TRBJ2-7
V: TRBV12-2
size: NA
DNA: TGTGCAAGTCGCTTAGATTTAGAGGAGGGGTCAGGCTCCTACGAGCAGTACTTC
CDR3: CASRLDLEEGSGSYEQYF

D: TRBD1
J: TRBJ1-1
V: TRBV6-2/TRBV6-3
size: few
DNA: TGTGCCAGCAGTTCGCTGATCAACAGGGGAGGGAACACTGAAGCTTTCTTT
CDR3: CASSSLINRGGNTEAFF

D: NA
J: TRBJ1-3
V: TRBV5-1
size: NA
DNA: TGCGCCAGCAGCTTGGCGCCTGGTATCTCGGAGTCTTATTTT
CDR3: CASSLAPGISESYF

D: NA
J: TRBJ1-1
V: TRBV10-3
size: NA
DNA: TGTGCCATCGGACAAAGCGGACAGTCACTTGGGAACACTGAAGCTTTCTTT
CDR3: CAIGQSGQSLGNTEAFF

D: NA
J: TRBJ1-3
V: TRBV6-5
size: once
DNA: TGTGCCAGCAGTTACAGGGGCGTCTCTGGAAACACCATATATTTT
CDR3: CASSYRGVSGNTIYF

D: TRBD1
J: TRBJ1-1
V: TRBV30
size: once
DNA: TGTGCCTGGAGGCGACAGGGGGACGGCACTGAAGCTTTCTTT
CDR3: CAWRRQGDGTEAFF

D: NA
J: TRBJ1-6
V: TRBV15
size: NA
DNA: TGTGCCACCAGCAGAGATGCAGGGGTGAGCTCCTATAATTCACCCCTCCACTTT
CDR3: CATSRDAGVSSYNSPLHF

D: TRBD2
J: TRBJ2-3
V: TRBV19
size: NA
DNA: TGTGCCAGTAGTATAAGGCCTAGCGGGGGCCCTCACGGTGCGCAGTATTTT
CDR3: CASSIRPSGGPHGAQYF

D: NA
J: TRBJ1-1
V: TRBV15
size: NA
DNA: TGTGCCACCAGCAGAGATGAACAGACCATGAACACTGAAGCTTTCTTT
CDR3: CATSRDEQTMNTEAFF

D: TRBD1
J: TRBJ1-2
V: TRBV19
size: NA
DNA: TGTGCCAGTAGTATAGATAACTCCGGACAGGATAACTATGGCTACACCTTC
CDR3: CASSIDNSGQDNYGYTF

D: TRBD1
J: TRBJ2-1
V: TRBV15
size: NA
DNA: TGTGCCACCAGCAGACTTAGAGGACAGGGGGCGCAATTAGATGAGCAGTTCTTC
CDR3: CATSRLRGQGAQLDEQFF

D: NA
J: TRBJ1-3
V: TRBV19
size: NA
DNA: TGTGCCAGCACTCTAAGGAGAGGCTCTGGAAACACCATATATTTT
CDR3: CASTLRRGSGNTIYF

D: NA
J: TRBJ2-7
V: TRBV7-9
size: NA
DNA: TGTGCCAGCGGACTTGGGGAGCAGTACTTC
CDR3: CASGLGEQYF

D: NA
J: TRBJ2-7
V: TRBV4-1
size: NA
DNA: TGCGCCAGCAGCCAAGAGGCCCTCGGAAACTACGAGCAGTACTTC
CDR3: CASSQEALGNYEQYF

D: TRBD1
J: TRBJ2-7
V: TRBV6-5
size: NA
DNA: TGTGCCAGCAATTCCGGACAGGGGGGAACCTACGAGCAGTACTTC
CDR3: CASNSGQGGTYEQYF

D: NA
J: TRBJ1-4
V: TRBV7-9
size: NA
DNA: TGTGCCAGCAGCCCTTGGGGGAGCGAGAATGAAAAACTGTTTTTT
CDR3: CASSPWGSENEKLFF

D: NA
J: TRBJ2-3
V: TRBV11-1
size: NA
DNA: TGTGCCAGCAGCTTGGGGTGGAAATCCACAGATACGCAGTATTTT
CDR3: CASSLGWKSTDTQYF

D: NA
J: TRBJ2-5
V: TRBV23-1
size: once
DNA: TGCGCCAGCAGTCCAGAAAGAATACAAGAGACCCAGTACTTC
CDR3: CASSPERIQETQYF

D: NA
J: TRBJ1-2
V: TRBV7-2
size: NA
DNA: TGTGCCAGCAGTTCGGCTCAGGGTTTCGGCTATGGCTACACCTTC
CDR3: CASSSAQGFGYGYTF

D: TRBD2
J: TRBJ2-1
V: TRBV7-3
size: once
DNA: TGTGCCAGCAGCCAAGACTTCGGACTAGCGGTCAATGAGCAGTTCTTC
CDR3: CASSQDFGLAVNEQFF

D: NA
J: TRBJ1-5
V: TRBV14
size: NA
DNA: TGTGCCAGCAGCCAAGAGGCTTCTCAGCCCCAGCATTTT
CDR3: CASSQEASQPQHF

D: TRBD2
J: TRBJ2-7
V: TRBV29-1
size: NA
DNA: TGCAGCGTTGGTCACGGCGGGAGTAGCGCCCACGAGCAGTACTTC
CDR3: CSVGHGGSSAHEQYF

D: TRBD1
J: TRBJ1-1
V: TRBV13
size: NA
DNA: TGTGCCAGCAGCTTAGGGGGGGACAGTTCAAACACTGAAGCTTTCTTT
CDR3: CASSLGGDSSNTEAFF

D: TRBD2
J: TRBJ2-7
V: TRBV12-3/TRBV12-4
size: NA
DNA: TGTGCCAGCAGTTTGCGGGGGGGGTACGAGCAGTACTTC
CDR3: CASSLRGGYEQYF

D: TRBD1
J: TRBJ1-1
V: TRBV5-1
size: once
DNA: TGCGCCAGCAGCTTGGGGCAGGGGGTCGGTGAAGCTTTCTTT
CDR3: CASSLGQGVGEAFF

D: NA
J: TRBJ1-2
V: TRBV3-1/TRBV3-2
size: NA
DNA: TGTGCCAGCAGCCAAGACAGCTATGGCTACACCTTC
CDR3: CASSQDSYGYTF

D: NA
J: TRBJ1-3
V: TRBV30
size: NA
DNA: TGTGCCTGGAGTCTCGAGGACTCGAGCCCTGGAAACACCATATATTTT
CDR3: CAWSLEDSSPGNTIYF

D: NA
J: TRBJ1-1
V: TRBV10-3
size: once
DNA: TGTGCCATCAGTGAGTTCGGGGAAGCTTTCTTT
CDR3: CAISEFGEAFF

D: TRBD1
J: TRBJ1-2
V: TRBV6-5
size: NA
DNA: TGTGCCAGCAGTTACGATCGACAGGGATCAAACTATGGCTACACCTTC
CDR3: CASSYDRQGSNYGYTF

D: NA
J: TRBJ2-1
V: TRBV11-2
size: NA
DNA: TGTGCCAGCAGCTTAGATCCTTGGGCTGGCGATGAGCAGTTCTTC
CDR3: CASSLDPWAGDEQFF

D: TRBD1
J: TRBJ1-1
V: TRBV24-1
size: NA
DNA: TGTGCCACCGAACAGGGGGAACGAGCTTTCTTT
CDR3: CATEQGERAFF

D: NA
J: TRBJ2-3
V: TRBV11-2
size: NA
DNA: TGTGCCAGCAGCCCGAGCGGGTCTACGCAGTATTTT
CDR3: CASSPSGSTQYF

D: NA
J: TRBJ2-3
V: TRBV4-2
size: NA
DNA: TGTGCCAGCAGCCAACGGGGGAAGGACACAGATACGCAGTATTTT
CDR3: CASSQRGKDTDTQYF

D: TRBD1
J: TRBJ2-7
V: TRBV29-1
size: NA
DNA: TGCAGCGTTGCCCCTAGGGACAGGAACTACGAGCAGTACTTC
CDR3: CSVAPRDRNYEQYF

D: TRBD2
J: TRBJ2-1
V: TRBV6-2/TRBV6-3
size: NA
DNA: TGTGCCAGCAGTTACTTTAGCGGGGGCTATGAGCAGTTCTTC
CDR3: CASSYFSGGYEQFF

D: NA
J: TRBJ1-1
V: TRBV5-1
size: NA
DNA: TGCGCCAGCAGCCCTCAGGCGGGTATTGCAGGAACTGAAGCTTTCTTT
CDR3: CASSPQAGIAGTEAFF

D: TRBD2
J: TRBJ2-2
V: TRBV3-1/TRBV3-2
size: NA
DNA: TGTGCCAGCACAGGACTAGCCAACACCGGGGAGCTGTTTTTT
CDR3: CASTGLANTGELFF

D: TRBD2
J: TRBJ2-1
V: TRBV27
size: NA
DNA: TGTGCCAGCAGTTTCAGGCTAGCGGGGGGGTTTGTGCAGTTCTTC
CDR3: CASSFRLAGGFVQFF